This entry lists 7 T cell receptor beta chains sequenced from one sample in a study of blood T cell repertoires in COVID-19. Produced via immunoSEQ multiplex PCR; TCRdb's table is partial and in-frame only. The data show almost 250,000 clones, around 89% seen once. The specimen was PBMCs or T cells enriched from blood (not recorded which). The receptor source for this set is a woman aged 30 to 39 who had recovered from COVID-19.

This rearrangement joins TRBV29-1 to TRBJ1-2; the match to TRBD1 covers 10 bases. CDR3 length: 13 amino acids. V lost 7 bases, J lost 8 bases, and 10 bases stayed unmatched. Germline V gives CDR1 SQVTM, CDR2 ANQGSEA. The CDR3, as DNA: TGCAGCGCAACCGGGACAGGGGTCGGCGGCTACACCTTC. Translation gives CSATGTGVGGYTF.

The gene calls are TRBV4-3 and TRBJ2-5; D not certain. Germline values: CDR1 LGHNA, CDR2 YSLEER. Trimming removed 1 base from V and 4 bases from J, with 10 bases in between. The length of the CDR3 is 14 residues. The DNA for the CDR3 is TGCGCCAGCAGCCAAGCCGAGCGAAGAGAGACCCAGTACTTC. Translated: CASSQAERRETQYF.

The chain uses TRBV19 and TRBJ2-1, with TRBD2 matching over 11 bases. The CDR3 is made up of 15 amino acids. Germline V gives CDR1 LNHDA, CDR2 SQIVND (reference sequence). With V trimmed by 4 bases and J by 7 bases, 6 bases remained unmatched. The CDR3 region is CASSKKTSGMNEQFF. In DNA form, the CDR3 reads TGTGCCAGTAGTAAAAAGACTAGCGGGATGAATGAGCAGTTCTTC.

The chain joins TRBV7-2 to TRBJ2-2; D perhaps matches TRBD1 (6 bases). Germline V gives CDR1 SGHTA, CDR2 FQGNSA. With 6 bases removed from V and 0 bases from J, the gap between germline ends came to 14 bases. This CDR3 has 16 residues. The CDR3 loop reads CASSFMGASNTGELFF. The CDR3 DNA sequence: TGTGCCAGCAGTTTCATGGGGGCATCGAACACCGGGGAGCTGTTTTTT.

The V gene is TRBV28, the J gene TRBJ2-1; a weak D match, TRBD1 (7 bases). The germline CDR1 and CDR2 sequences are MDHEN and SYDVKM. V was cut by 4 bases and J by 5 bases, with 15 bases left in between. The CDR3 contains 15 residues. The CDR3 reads CASSYGGGWNNEQFF. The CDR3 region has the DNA TGTGCCAGCAGTTATGGAGGGGGCTGGAACAATGAGCAGTTCTTC.

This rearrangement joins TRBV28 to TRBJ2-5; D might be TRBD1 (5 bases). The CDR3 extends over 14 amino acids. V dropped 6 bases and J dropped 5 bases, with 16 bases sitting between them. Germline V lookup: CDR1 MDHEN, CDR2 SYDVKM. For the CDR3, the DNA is TGTGCCAGCAGCCCCCATGGGAAGGGGGAGACCCAGTACTTC. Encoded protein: CASSPHGKGETQYF.

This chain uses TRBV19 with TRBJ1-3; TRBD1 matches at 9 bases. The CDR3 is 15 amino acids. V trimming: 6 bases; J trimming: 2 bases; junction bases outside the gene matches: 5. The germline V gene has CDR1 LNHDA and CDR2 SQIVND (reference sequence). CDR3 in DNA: TGTGCCAGTAGACGGGACAGGGCGGCTGGAAACACCATATATTTT. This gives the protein CASRRDRAAGNTIYF. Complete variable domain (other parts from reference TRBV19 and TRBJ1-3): DGGITQSPKYLFRKEGQNVTLSCEQNLNHDAMYWYRQDPGQGLRLIYYSQIVNDFQKGDIAEGYSVSREKKESFPLTVTSAQKNPTAFYLCASRRDRAAGNTIYFGEGSWLTVV.